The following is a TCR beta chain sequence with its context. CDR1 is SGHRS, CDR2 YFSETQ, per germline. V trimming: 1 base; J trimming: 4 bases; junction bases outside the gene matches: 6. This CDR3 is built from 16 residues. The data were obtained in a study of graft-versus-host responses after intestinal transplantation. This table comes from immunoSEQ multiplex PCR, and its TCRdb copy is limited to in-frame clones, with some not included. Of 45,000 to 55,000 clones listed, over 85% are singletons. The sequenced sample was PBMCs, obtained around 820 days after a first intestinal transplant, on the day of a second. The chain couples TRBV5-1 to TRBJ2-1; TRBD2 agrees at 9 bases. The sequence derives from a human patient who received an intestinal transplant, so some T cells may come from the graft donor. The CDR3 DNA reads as TGCGCCAGCAGCTTGAGTGGGCTAGCGGGATACAATGAGCAGTTCTTC. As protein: CASSLSGLAGYNEQFF.